The clone carrying this TCR beta chain was counted only a few times. The sample is drawn from a study of cytomegalovirus exposure and HLA in healthy donors. Germline V gene sequence: CDR1 MNHNS, CDR2 SASEGT. The CDR3 has 15 residues. The J segment lost 3 bases and the V segment lost 6 bases, leaving 4 bases of the junction unmatched. Each donor's status was that of a healthy bone marrow donor. The primer mix had 60 Vbeta and 13 Jbeta primers. Repertoires were generated with immunoSEQ multiplex PCR, while TCRdb's copy carries only in-frame clones and drops some. This table holds 100,000 or so clones, roughly 79% found once.

The sample comprised PBMCs. This clonotype was sampled from a male donor in good health and CMV-seronegative. The V gene is TRBV6-1, the J gene TRBJ2-2, with 10 bases lining up with TRBD1. The chain's CDR3 is CASRGGTGDTGELFF. CDR3 nucleotide sequence: TGTGCCAGCAGAGGAGGGACAGGGGACACCGGGGAGCTGTTTTTT.